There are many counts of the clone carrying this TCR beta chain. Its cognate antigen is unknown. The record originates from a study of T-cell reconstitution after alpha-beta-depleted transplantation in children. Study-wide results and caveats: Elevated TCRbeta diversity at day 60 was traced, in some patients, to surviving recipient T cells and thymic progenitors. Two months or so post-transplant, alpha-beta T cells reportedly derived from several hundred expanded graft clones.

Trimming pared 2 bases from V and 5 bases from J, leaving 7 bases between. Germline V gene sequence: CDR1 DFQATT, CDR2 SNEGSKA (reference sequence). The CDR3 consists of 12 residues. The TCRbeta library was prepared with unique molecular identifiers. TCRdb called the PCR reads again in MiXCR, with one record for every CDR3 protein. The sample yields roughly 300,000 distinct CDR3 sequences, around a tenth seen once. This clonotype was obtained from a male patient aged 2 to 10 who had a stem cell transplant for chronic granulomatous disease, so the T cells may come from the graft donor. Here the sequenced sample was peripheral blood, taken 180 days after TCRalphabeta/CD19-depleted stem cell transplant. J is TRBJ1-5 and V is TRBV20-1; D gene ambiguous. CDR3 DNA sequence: TGCAGTGCTAGACAGATCGATCAGCCCCAGCATTTT. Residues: CSARQIDQPQHF.